This is a list of T cell receptor beta chains from one sample in a study of beta chain features in type 1 diabetes. Method: immunoSEQ multiplex PCR; TCRdb's copy keeps in-frame clones and lacks some. The sample lists 250,000 to 300,000 clones, around 24% seen once, with roughly 0.011% in the top ten. Sequencing was carried out using naive CD4+ T cells from blood. Receptor source: a woman younger than 45 with type 1 diabetes. CDR3s include the opening cysteine and the closing phenylalanine or tryptophan. Size is omitted from some rows. Given values are once, few, many or a class for expanded clones.

clone_size | j_call | v_call | cdr3_aa
few | TRBJ2-5 | TRBV19 | CASSARDYILETQYF
- | TRBJ2-5 | TRBV30 | CACTFGVPETQYF
few | TRBJ1-5 | TRBV18 | CASSPRGRDGQPQHF
- | TRBJ2-1 | TRBV6-6 | CASAVELAGYNEQFF
- | TRBJ2-7 | TRBV5-1 | CASSLEGVASGDEQYF
few | TRBJ2-7 | TRBV6-6 | CASSLGQSYEQYF
- | TRBJ2-7 | TRBV7-2 | CASSLLAGPSYEQYF
few | TRBJ1-5 | TRBV6-5 | CASSYLQNQPQHF
once | TRBJ1-2 | TRBV9 | CASSAGETGYTF
- | TRBJ1-1 | TRBV29-1 | CSVDPPYGGSTEAFF
few | TRBJ2-1 | TRBV2 | CASSAKPVDEQFF
once | TRBJ1-1 | TRBV7-9 | CASSSWDRANTEAFF
- | TRBJ1-1 | TRBV6-6 | CASSYGGTANTEAFF
few | TRBJ1-1 | TRBV2 | CASRTGKTEAFF
- | TRBJ2-5 | TRBV9 | CASSVRQTQETQYF
few | TRBJ2-1 | TRBV29-1 | CSVEGPGVYNEQFF
- | TRBJ1-1 | TRBV29-1 | CSVKTLVDTEAFF
- | TRBJ2-1 | TRBV7-9 | CASSAWNEQFF
once | TRBJ1-1 | TRBV25-1 | CASSVGVSWEAFF
- | TRBJ1-4 | TRBV28 | CASSLPDRHNEKLFF
- | TRBJ2-3 | TRBV18 | CASSPRESTDTQYF
- | TRBJ2-7 | TRBV29-1 | CSVEDIGGVEQYF
- | TRBJ2-2 | TRBV13 | CASSFGTSGSLPGELFF
- | TRBJ1-3 | TRBV25-1 | CASGEQGAYTIYF
- | TRBJ1-2 | TRBV30 | CAWKRQGVNYGYTF
- | TRBJ2-7 | TRBV5-1 | CASSGETGGGSYEQYF
- | TRBJ1-1 | TRBV2 | CASSEDWNTEAFF
few | TRBJ2-3 | TRBV29-1 | CSVALQGQTDTQYF
few | TRBJ1-5 | TRBV18 | CASSPLQLRNQPQHF
- | TRBJ2-3 | TRBV30 | CAWSAQRGDTQYF
- | TRBJ2-5 | TRBV15 | CATSRDRGEETQYF
few | TRBJ1-5 | TRBV4-1 | CASSLPGGGQPQHF
few | TRBJ1-2 | TRBV18 | CASSPRHGTGIGYTF
- | TRBJ2-5 | TRBV6-5 | CASSGTEETQYF
- | TRBJ2-1 | TRBV7-9 | CASSQGTGGSYNEQFF
once | TRBJ2-1 | TRBV5-1 | CASSQDSEQFF
few | TRBJ2-3 | TRBV28 | CASISAGEGTDTQYF
once | TRBJ2-3 | TRBV28 | CASSSPEMDTQYF
few | TRBJ2-1 | TRBV5-6 | CASSLASGNNEQFF
- | TRBJ2-3 | TRBV7-9 | CASSFRSGIGRTDTQYF
few | TRBJ2-1 | TRBV29-1 | CSVEFGFGVSGTSRYNEQFF
few | TRBJ2-2 | TRBV7-9 | CASSFGDRDTGELFF
few | TRBJ1-1 | TRBV7-2 | CASSLDRNTEAFF
- | TRBJ2-7 | TRBV27 | CASSRQGVDEQYF
- | TRBJ1-2 | TRBV7-9 | CASSSGVGRVIYGYTF
- | TRBJ2-3 | TRBV29-1 | CSVATGSDTQYF
few | TRBJ2-1 | TRBV4-2 | CASSPSSGRAYNEQFF
- | TRBJ2-7 | TRBV7-2 | CASSFGSGALEQYF